Shown below are 7 T cell receptor beta chains from a single sample sequenced in a study of identical twins. Each CDR3 protein gets one entry after TCRdb re-called the 5' RACE reads with MiXCR. The table includes about 520,000 distinct CDR3 sequences, approximately 22% detected once. The same data also contributed to another study, on T cells expressing NK-cell markers.

Input material: CD4+ T cells sorted from blood. These receptors all stem from a young woman in good health.

The CDR3 is CASAQTSGGTDTQYF. The DNA of the CDR3 is TGTGCTAGTGCGCAAACTAGCGGCGGCACAGATACGCAGTATTTT. The rearrangement links TRBV12-5 to TRBJ2-3, with 8 nucleotides matching TRBD2. Trimming removed 7 bases from V and 1 base from J; junction bases left unmatched: 7. The germline V gene encodes CDR1 LGHNT and CDR2 FRNRAP. The CDR3 contains 15 residues.

Only a few counts were recorded for this clonotype. The chain couples TRBV5-5 to TRBJ1-1; D remains ambiguous. CDR1 and CDR2 from the germline V gene are SGHKS and YYEKEE (reference sequence). Trimming pared 7 bases from V and 0 bases from J, leaving 13 bases between. The CDR3 runs 14 residues. The CDR3 nucleotides are TGTGCCAGCTCCTTTATAGCTTTGAACACTGAAGCTTTCTTT. Protein sequence: CASSFIALNTEAFF.

The V gene is TRBV7-3, the J gene TRBJ1-2, with D uncertain. V lost 4 bases, J lost 7 bases, and 13 bases lay in between. CDR1 SGHTA and CDR2 FQGTGA come from the germline V gene. The CDR3 spans 13 residues. CDR3 in DNA: TGTGCCAGCAGCTCCTCCCCGGCCCTTGGCTACACCTTC. It specifies CASSSSPALGYTF. The complete variable domain, with remaining parts taken from reference TRBV7-3 and TRBJ1-2, reads GAGVSQTPSNKVTEKGKYVELRCDPISGHTALYWYRQSLGQGPEFLIYFQGTGAADDSGLPNDRFFAVRPEGSVSTLKIQRTERGDSAVYLCASSSSPALGYTFGSGTRLTVV.

In this sample, this clonotype turned up many times. V and J are TRBV18 and TRBJ1-2; 7 bases agree with TRBD1. CDR1 is KGHSH and CDR2 is LQKENI in the germline V gene. The CDR3 extends over 13 amino acids. J gave up 4 bases and V 5 bases, and 4 bases lay outside the gene matches. CDR3 protein: CASSGTVIYGYTF. The CDR3 DNA reads as TGTGCCAGCTCAGGGACAGTGATCTATGGCTACACCTTC.

This sequence joins TRBV6-1 and TRBJ1-5; D ambiguous. Germline CDR1 and CDR2: MNHNS and SASEGT. V lost 7 bases to trimming and J lost 3 bases, with 19 bases between them. The CDR3 is 16 amino acids. This CDR3 reads CASTPRGGRTNQPQHF. The CDR3 DNA reads as TGTGCCAGCACTCCCCGGGGAGGGAGAACCAATCAGCCCCAGCATTTT.

This chain links TRBV15 with TRBJ2-3; no firm D call. V lost 3 bases, J lost 4 bases, and 17 bases lay in between. Germline V gene lookup returns CDR1 LNHNV and CDR2 YYDKDF (reference sequence). The CDR3 totals 16 residues. The CDR3 sequence: CATSSPRTDPADTQYF. Written as DNA, the CDR3 is TGTGCCACCAGCAGCCCCCGGACCGACCCCGCAGATACGCAGTATTTT.

The chain employs TRBV6-5 and TRBJ1-5; a weak D match, TRBD1 (6 bases). The CDR3 is 15 amino acids. Trimming removed 2 bases at V and 1 base at J, with 9 bases between. The germline V gene encodes CDR1 MNHEY and CDR2 SVGAGI. The CDR3 sequence: CASSYRQGSNQPQHF. Here the CDR3 DNA reads TGTGCCAGCAGTTACAGGCAGGGGAGCAATCAGCCCCAGCATTTT.